Listed below are T cell receptor beta chains from one sample, sequenced in a study of blood T cell repertoires in COVID-19. Assay: immunoSEQ multiplex PCR; the TCRdb copy retains only in-frame clones and omits some. The sample has approximately 45,000 clones, over 70% seen once. Sequencing was done on a sample of peripheral blood. Every receptor here comes from a woman aged 80 or over with acute or convalescent COVID-19. The CDR3 runs from the conserved cysteine through the conserved F or W. The D gene is left open where the match is weak. Rows may omit the clone size; those that give it use once, few, many or a size class.

j_call v_call clone_size d_call cdr3_aa cdr3_nt
TRBJ2-2 TRBV13 once NA CASSPRQAGELFF TGTGCCAGCAGCCCTAGACAGGCGGGGGAGCTGTTTTTT
TRBJ2-5 TRBV6-5 NA NA CASSPGHIETQYF TGTGCCAGCAGTCCGGGACACATAGAGACCCAGTACTTC
TRBJ2-3 TRBV7-3 NA TRBD2 CASSFGTSGGTDTQYF TGTGCCAGCAGCTTCGGGACTAGCGGGGGCACAGATACGCAGTATTTT
TRBJ1-5 TRBV2 NA TRBD1 CASKARDRGNQPQHF TGTGCCAGCAAGGCCCGGGACAGGGGAAATCAGCCCCAGCATTTT
TRBJ2-7 TRBV15 NA TRBD2 CATAGGANEQYF TGTGCCACTGCGGGGGGGGCGAACGAGCAGTACTTC
TRBJ1-2 TRBV11-2 NA NA CASSLERGPNYGYTF TGTGCCAGCAGCTTAGAGCGGGGCCCTAACTATGGCTACACCTTC
TRBJ2-6 TRBV4-2 few TRBD2 CASSQFSGVFKGANVLTF TGTGCCAGCAGCCAATTTAGCGGGGTATTTAAGGGGGCCAACGTCCTGACTTTC
TRBJ1-2 TRBV5-1 NA NA CASSLGGSRENGYTF TGCGCCAGCAGCTTGGGAGGGAGTAGGGAGAATGGCTACACCTTC
TRBJ2-3 TRBV7-9 NA NA CASSFIRGSTDTQYF TGTGCCAGCAGCTTTATCCGGGGTTCCACAGATACGCAGTATTTT
TRBJ1-2 TRBV7-2 NA NA CASSLNRQALGYTF TGTGCCAGCAGCTTAAATCGACAGGCCCTTGGCTACACCTTC
TRBJ2-7 TRBV6-2/TRBV6-3 NA NA CASSSTRRSYEQYF TGTGCCAGCAGCTCTACTAGACGGTCCTACGAGCAGTACTTC
TRBJ1-4 TRBV18 once NA CASSPGGPNEKLFF TGTGCCAGCTCACCAGGAGGTCCTAATGAAAAACTGTTTTTT
TRBJ2-7 TRBV27 NA TRBD1 CASSPRTGGVYEQYF TGTGCCAGCAGTCCACGGACAGGGGGCGTCTACGAGCAGTACTTC
TRBJ2-7 TRBV28 NA NA CASRGTLGSYEQYF TGTGCCAGCAGGGGGACACTGGGGTCCTACGAGCAGTACTTC
TRBJ2-7 TRBV9 NA NA CASSVAPKNEQYF TGTGCCAGCAGCGTAGCCCCTAAGAACGAGCAGTACTTC
TRBJ2-7 TRBV20-1 NA NA CSASGPRQPYEQYF TGCAGTGCTAGTGGTCCCCGACAACCATACGAGCAGTACTTC
TRBJ1-2 TRBV12-3/TRBV12-4 NA NA CASRMEGGYTF TGTGCCAGCAGAATGGAGGGAGGCTACACCTTC
TRBJ1-4 TRBV12-5 NA NA CASGRDSNEKLFF TGTGCTAGTGGCCGTGACAGTAATGAAAAACTGTTTTTT
TRBJ2-2 TRBV5-6 NA TRBD1 CASSLGTGGTGELFF TGTGCCAGCAGCTTGGGGACAGGCGGCACCGGGGAGCTGTTTTTT
TRBJ2-1 TRBV11-3 NA NA CASSIQTRSSYNEQFF TGTGCCAGCAGCATCCAGACTAGAAGCTCCTACAATGAGCAGTTCTTC
TRBJ2-6 TRBV11-2 NA NA CASSLWGRGLSSGANVLTF TGTGCCAGCAGCTTATGGGGCAGGGGCCTTAGCTCTGGGGCCAACGTCCTGACTTTC
TRBJ2-2 TRBV5-4 few TRBD1 CASSPTGQFAGELFF TGTGCCAGCAGCCCTACGGGACAGTTCGCCGGGGAGCTGTTTTTT
TRBJ2-5 TRBV7-7 NA TRBD2 CASSLSGGQETQYF TGTGCTAGCAGCCTAAGCGGGGGACAAGAGACCCAGTACTTC
TRBJ2-5 TRBV5-1 NA TRBD2 CASSLGSRGGGETQYF TGCGCCAGCAGCTTGGGTTCGCGCGGGGGAGGAGAGACCCAGTACTTC
TRBJ1-5 TRBV2 NA NA CASSKQGYSNQPQHF TGTGCCAGCAGTAAACAGGGATATAGCAATCAGCCCCAGCATTTT
TRBJ2-6 TRBV5-1 NA TRBD1 CASSLTGVGANVLTF TGCGCCAGCAGCTTGACAGGGGTAGGGGCCAACGTCCTGACTTTC
TRBJ1-2 TRBV27 NA NA CATRSGGYPSNYGYTF TGTGCCACCCGCTCGGGAGGATACCCCTCTAACTATGGCTACACCTTC
TRBJ2-1 TRBV4-1 NA TRBD2 CASSPGTSGGAGEQFF TGCGCCAGCAGCCCCGGGACTAGCGGGGGGGCTGGTGAGCAGTTCTTC
TRBJ1-2 TRBV3-1/TRBV3-2 NA TRBD1 CASSPRRQGGDGYTF TGTGCCAGCAGCCCCCGGCGGCAAGGGGGCGATGGCTACACCTTC
TRBJ1-2 TRBV30 NA NA CAWSNPTRGANYGYTF TGTGCCTGGAGTAACCCAACCCGAGGAGCTAACTATGGCTACACCTTC
TRBJ2-7 TRBV7-9 NA TRBD1 CATDRATYEQYF TGTGCCACGGACAGGGCGACCTACGAGCAGTACTTC
TRBJ1-6 TRBV28 NA NA CASSSNPSSYNSPLHF TGTGCCAGCAGCTCCAACCCGAGCTCCTATAATTCACCCCTCCACTTT
TRBJ2-1 TRBV5-1 NA TRBD1 CASSRQGFGQMYNEQFF TGCGCCAGCAGCCGACAGGGGTTCGGTCAGATGTACAATGAGCAGTTCTTC
TRBJ2-7 TRBV6-5 NA TRBD2 CASGKRGYYEQYF TGTGCCAGCGGAAAGCGGGGCTACTACGAGCAGTACTTC
TRBJ2-7 TRBV7-9 NA TRBD1 CASSTPGTVSYEQYF TGTGCCAGCAGCACGCCCGGGACAGTCTCCTACGAGCAGTACTTC
TRBJ1-1 TRBV15 NA NA CATSRDLRAFF TGTGCCACCAGCAGAGATCTTAGAGCTTTCTTT
TRBJ2-1 TRBV7-9 NA NA CASSFSGNEQFF TGTGCCAGCAGCTTTTCAGGTAATGAGCAGTTCTTC
TRBJ2-5 TRBV19 NA NA CASSPGSSTGLETQYF TGTGCCAGTAGTCCAGGGTCCTCCACCGGGTTGGAGACCCAGTACTTC
TRBJ1-3 TRBV21-1 NA NA CASGRGWDGNTIYF TGTGCCAGCGGTAGGGGGTGGGATGGAAACACCATATATTTT
TRBJ1-2 TRBV3-1/TRBV3-2 NA TRBD1 CASSQERGTGLNYGYTF TGTGCCAGCAGCCAAGAAAGAGGGACAGGGTTAAACTATGGCTACACCTTC
TRBJ1-3 TRBV4-2 NA NA CASSPLGVSGNTIYF TGTGCCAGCAGCCCGTTGGGCGTATCTGGAAACACCATATATTTT
TRBJ1-1 TRBV11-3 NA NA CASSYRNTEAFF TGTGCCAGCAGCTACAGGAACACTGAAGCTTTCTTT
TRBJ1-1 TRBV19 NA NA CASSIGGMGTEAFF TGTGCCAGTAGTATCGGAGGGATGGGGACTGAAGCTTTCTTT
TRBJ1-2 TRBV20-1 once TRBD1 CSASKDRVANYGYTF TGCAGTGCTAGTAAGGACAGGGTCGCTAACTATGGCTACACCTTC
TRBJ1-1 TRBV7-9 NA NA CASSPKNTEAFF TGTGCCAGCAGCCCCAAGAACACTGAAGCTTTCTTT
TRBJ1-3 TRBV1 NA NA CTSSQATSTGSGNTIYF TGCACCAGCAGCCAAGCGACATCGACAGGGTCTGGAAACACCATATATTTT
TRBJ2-7 TRBV7-7 NA NA CASSPTTGIPSHEQYF TGTGCTAGCAGCCCAACAACAGGGATTCCATCCCACGAGCAGTACTTC
TRBJ2-1 TRBV27 NA TRBD1 CASKKTGGNEQFF TGTGCCAGCAAAAAGACAGGGGGCAATGAGCAGTTCTTC
TRBJ1-6 TRBV10-3 few TRBD1 CAISERDSEYNSPLHF TGTGCCATCAGTGAAAGGGACAGCGAATATAATTCACCCCTCCACTTT
TRBJ2-7 TRBV30 once NA CAWMGDTLNYEQYF TGTGCCTGGATGGGGGACACTTTAAACTACGAGCAGTACTTC
TRBJ1-1 TRBV29-1 NA NA CSVGKQGTEAFF TGCAGCGTTGGGAAGCAGGGTACTGAAGCTTTCTTT
TRBJ1-6 TRBV3-1/TRBV3-2 NA NA CASSNRDMNSPLHF TGTGCCAGCAGCAACCGGGACATGAATTCACCCCTCCACTTT
TRBJ2-5 TRBV4-1 NA NA CASSHPGAQETQYF TGCGCCAGCAGCCACCCGGGTGCTCAAGAGACCCAGTACTTC